The 31 T cell receptor beta chains below all came from one sample that was sequenced in a study of cytomegalovirus exposure and HLA in healthy donors (dated by TCRdb to about 2017). The library was prepared using the immunoSEQ multiplex PCR assay. Here the immuneACCESS table is served through TCRdb, limited to in-frame sequences with V and J called. Missing clones are a known gap in these copies; in checked studies unresolved V genes cover under half, and the rest lacks a known reason. The sample table contains 71,000 or so clones; only one count was recorded for 94% of them. Of the sample, around 2.1% falls within the top ten clones. The material sequenced was PBMCs. The receptors were gathered from a woman aged 18-29 years in good health and CMV-seronegative.

This clone was seen just once. The chain carries TRBV4-1 and TRBJ1-1; 7 bases align to TRBD1. Per the germline V gene, CDR1 is MGHRA and CDR2 is YSYEKL. The V gene end was trimmed by 0 bases and the J gene end by 10 bases; junction bases not matched to a gene: 11. The CDR3 loop spans 15 amino acids. The CDR3 DNA is TGCGCCAGCAGCCAAGACCCGGACGACAGGGATGGAGCTTTCTTT. This gives the protein CASSQDPDDRDGAFF.

The rearrangement links TRBV18 to TRBJ2-7; TRBD1 is a possible D gene (6 bases). V lost 4 bases, J lost 3 bases, and 19 bases lay in between. The germline CDR1 and CDR2 sequences are KGHSH and LQKENI. The CDR3 extends over 16 amino acids. CDR3 sequence: CASSRDMASDLYEQYF. As DNA, the CDR3 is TGTGCCAGCTCACGGGACATGGCCTCGGACCTCTACGAGCAGTACTTC. The full variable domain, with the rest looked up from reference TRBV18 and TRBJ2-7, is NAGVMQNPRHLVRRRGQEARLRCSPMKGHSHVYWYRQLPEEGLKFMVYLQKENIIDESGMPKERFSAEFPKEGPSILRIQQVVRGDSAAYFCASSRDMASDLYEQYFGPGTRLTVT.

The rearrangement joins TRBV4-1 to TRBJ2-2; TRBD1 might be the D (7 bases). The CDR3 sequence is 15 residues long. Per the germline V gene, CDR1 is MGHRA and CDR2 is YSYEKL. V was trimmed by 0 bases and J by 6 bases, leaving 11 bases between them. The CDR3 DNA sequence: TGCGCCAGCAGCCAAGATGGGGGGACAGCCGGGGAGCTGTTTTTT. Amino acids: CASSQDGGTAGELFF.

The chain combines TRBV7-8 with TRBJ2-7, with 11 bases fitting TRBD1. The CDR3 loop spans 13 amino acids. Per germline, CDR1 SGHVS and CDR2 FQNEAQ. J was trimmed by 5 bases and V by 5 bases; bases with no gene match: 2. CDR3 bases: TGTGCCAGCAGCCTGGACAGGGGGCACGAGCAGTACTTC. Its translation: CASSLDRGHEQYF.

The J gene is TRBJ1-1, the V gene TRBV5-4; no definite D call. Germline V gene lookup returns CDR1 SGHNT and CDR2 YYREEE (reference sequence). The CDR3 is 16 amino acids. V shed 4 bases and J shed 1 base, with 17 bases lying between them. The CDR3 bases are TGTGCCAGCAGCAGAAGAGATATAATCGAGAACACTGAAGCTTTCTTT. Encoded protein: CASSRRDIIENTEAFF.

This chain joins TRBV13 and TRBJ2-1, with TRBD2 identical over 7 bases. Trimming removed 5 bases from V and 8 bases from J; junction bases left unmatched: 15. This CDR3 region has 16 residues. Germline V CDR1 and CDR2: PRHDT, FYEKMQ (reference sequence). The CDR3 sequence is CASSTRIGLVGDEQFF. CDR3 DNA: TGTGCCAGCAGCACCCGCATTGGACTAGTTGGTGATGAGCAGTTCTTC.

The genes are TRBV28 and TRBJ2-2, with 7 bases fitting TRBD2. The CDR3 length is 15 residues. The V gene's germline CDR1 is MDHEN and CDR2 SYDVKM. Unmatched junction bases numbered 8, after V lost 5 bases and J lost 5 bases. Here the CDR3 DNA reads TGTGCCAGCAGTCGGGACTACGGAAGGACCGGGGAGCTGTTTTTT. Translated: CASSRDYGRTGELFF.

J is TRBJ2-7 and V is TRBV2, with TRBD1 matching 7 bases. The junction had 11 bases not matched to a gene; V was cut back by 3 bases and J by 3 bases. The CDR3 is 16 residues long. The V gene's germline CDR1 is SNHLY and CDR2 FYNNEI. CDR3 DNA: TGTGCCAGCAGTGATTTCCGGGACAGAGGTGTCTACGAGCAGTACTTC. Its protein is CASSDFRDRGVYEQYF.

This rearrangement joins TRBV4-1 to TRBJ2-7; perhaps TRBD2 as D (5 bases). Trimming stripped 4 bases from V and 3 bases from J, with 13 bases between. Germline loops: CDR1 MGHRA, CDR2 YSYEKL. The CDR3 spans 14 residues. This CDR3 is CASSRGPLDYEQYF. DNA of the CDR3: TGCGCCAGCAGCCGCGGGCCTCTTGACTACGAGCAGTACTTC.

The V and J genes are TRBV7-8 and TRBJ1-1; D might be TRBD1 (6 bases). Between the trimmed V and J ends, which lost 7 bases and 0 bases, there was a span of 15 bases. In germline, CDR1 is SGHVS, CDR2 FQNEAQ. CDR3 length equals 15 residues. CDR3 residues: CASNPGTLMNTEAFF. In nucleotides, the CDR3 is TGTGCCAGCAATCCCGGGACACTAATGAACACTGAAGCTTTCTTT.

This rearrangement joins TRBV10-3 to TRBJ2-2; 11 positions agree with TRBD1. Per the germline V gene, CDR1 is ENHRY and CDR2 is SYGVKD. Germline trimming cut 4 bases from V and 4 bases from J; bases unmatched to any gene: 2. CDR3 length equals 15 residues. CDR3 loop: CAISGTGGVTGELFF. Here the CDR3 DNA reads TGTGCCATCAGTGGGACAGGGGGCGTCACCGGGGAGCTGTTTTTT.

The rearrangement uses TRBV5-5 and TRBJ2-5; possible D gene TRBD2, 5 bases. This CDR3 comprises 12 residues. The V and J ends lost 2 bases and 4 bases respectively, with 6 bases between them. CDR1 is SGHKS and CDR2 is YYEKEE in the germline V gene (reference sequence). For the CDR3, the DNA is TGTGCCAGCAGCTTAGAGGGAGAGACCCAGTACTTC. Residues: CASSLEGETQYF.

Only a few counts were recorded for this clone. The rearrangement joins TRBV2 to TRBJ2-7, with a weak D call TRBD2 (6 bases). CDR3 length: 12 residues. Trimming shortened V by 7 bases and J by 0 bases, and 7 bases separated the two germline ends. The germline CDR1 and CDR2 sequences are SNHLY and FYNNEI. CDR3 amino acids: CASTGDSYEQYF. For the CDR3, the DNA is TGTGCCAGCACGGGGGACTCCTACGAGCAGTACTTC.

The chain recombines TRBV5-1 with TRBJ2-3, with 15 bases fitting TRBD2. From germline, CDR1 is SGHRS and CDR2 YFSETQ. V shed 4 bases and J 0 bases; nucleotides not matched to a gene: 9. The CDR3 covers 19 residues. The CDR3 bases are TGCGCCAGCAGCACGGGACTAGCGGGAGGCTGGGCTAGCACAGATACGCAGTATTTT. It translates to CASSTGLAGGWASTDTQYF.

The V call is TRBV27, the J call TRBJ2-1; 8 bases align to TRBD1. Per germline, CDR1 MNHEY and CDR2 SMNVEV (reference sequence). This CDR3 is built from 15 residues. V lost 8 bases to trimming and J lost 2 bases; unmatched junction nucleotides: 8. CDR3 protein: CASSTDRDTYNEQFF. DNA of the CDR3: TGTGCCAGCTCTACGGACAGGGATACCTACAATGAGCAGTTCTTC.

As for this clone: At one end the junction does not follow the germline gene, possibly because of a read error. The chain combines TRBV7-7 with TRBJ2-2; D ambiguous. This CDR3 spans 17 amino acids. The germline V gene encodes CDR1 SSHAT and CDR2 FNYEAQ (reference sequence). The CDR3 reads CASSWSIDGSNTGELFF. In nucleotides, the CDR3 is TGTGCTAGCAGCTGGAGTATCGACGGATCGAACACCGGGGAGCTGTTTTTT.

The chain has TRBV7-9 and TRBJ2-1, with TRBD1 identical over 8 bases. CDR1 SEHNR and CDR2 FQNEAQ come from the germline V gene (reference sequence). Trimming took 5 bases from V and 5 from J; bases not matched to a gene: 8. CDR3 length: 15 residues. DNA for the CDR3: TGTGCCAGCAGCCCGGCTGGGACAGGTCACAATGAGCAGTTCTTC. Protein product: CASSPAGTGHNEQFF.

The rearrangement links TRBV11-3 to TRBJ2-7; D remains ambiguous. V was cut by 3 bases and J by 2 bases, with 8 bases left in between. The CDR3 is 13 residues long. Germline V gene sequence: CDR1 SGHNT, CDR2 YENEEA. The CDR3 bases are TGTGCCAGCAGCTTCCGAGATCCCTACGAGCAGTACTTC. Protein product: CASSFRDPYEQYF. The full variable domain, its missing parts supplied by reference TRBV11-3 and TRBJ2-7, is EAGVVQSPRYKIIEKKQPVAFWCNPISGHNTLYWYLQNLGQGPELLIRYENEEAVDDSQLPKDRFSAERLKGVDSTLKIQPAELGDSAVYLCASSFRDPYEQYFGPGTRLTVT.

The gene calls are TRBV6-5 and TRBJ1-6; D gene uncertain. Trimming took 7 bases from V and 8 from J, leaving 12 bases between them. Germline CDR1 MNHEY, CDR2 SVGAGI. The CDR3 has 13 residues. CDR3 residues: CASKVAADSPLHF. The CDR3 DNA reads TGTGCCAGCAAGGTAGCGGCCGATTCACCCCTCCACTTT.

This rearrangement joins TRBV7-3 to TRBJ2-1; 11 nucleotides agree with TRBD2. CDR1 is SGHTA, CDR2 FQGTGA, per germline. The CDR3 contains 15 residues. V gave up 4 bases and J gave up 8 bases; unmatched junction bases: 7. The CDR3 DNA reads as TGTGCCAGCAGCTCCGGGCTAGCGGGAGGTTATGAGCAGTTCTTC. Its protein product is CASSSGLAGGYEQFF.

This chain links TRBV5-4 with TRBJ1-6; weak D call: TRBD1 (6 bases). This CDR3 is 14 amino acids long. Germline V gene data show CDR1 as SGHNT and CDR2 as YYREEE (reference sequence). V shed 4 bases and J shed 7 bases, with 12 bases lying between them. CDR3 in DNA: TGTGCCAGCAGCACAGGGCTTATGAATTCACCCCTCCACTTT. Protein: CASSTGLMNSPLHF.

This chain uses TRBV11-3 with TRBJ1-4, with D maybe TRBD1 (6 bases). Trimming shortened V by 2 bases and J by 2 bases, and 9 bases separated the two germline ends. The CDR3 is made up of 15 amino acids. Germline loops: CDR1 SGHNT, CDR2 YENEEA. CDR3 nucleotide sequence: TGTGCCAGCAGCTTATCGGGGGGCACTAATGAAAAACTGTTTTTT. This encodes CASSLSGGTNEKLFF.

This clone was found once. V and J are TRBV18 and TRBJ1-3; 8 bases fit TRBD1. With V trimmed by 3 bases and J by 2 bases, 6 bases remained unmatched. Looked up from germline, CDR1 is KGHSH and CDR2 is LQKENI. There are 16 residues in the CDR3. The CDR3 DNA sequence: TGTGCCAGCTCACCGCAGGGGGCTTCTGCTGGAAACACCATATATTTT. Amino acid sequence: CASSPQGASAGNTIYF.

The gene calls are TRBV6-1 and TRBJ1-2; a possible D gene is TRBD1 (6 bases). The CDR3 runs 13 residues. Germline V gene data show CDR1 as MNHNS and CDR2 as SASEGT. V shed 7 bases and J shed 0 bases, with 9 bases lying between them. The CDR3 DNA sequence: TGTGCCAGCACCAGGGGAACTAACTATGGCTACACCTTC. Amino acids: CASTRGTNYGYTF.

The chain is built from TRBV5-1 and TRBJ2-1; 13 bases agree with TRBD2. The CDR3 is 16 amino acids. In germline, CDR1 is SGHRS, CDR2 YFSETQ. V trimming: 0 bases; J trimming: 4 bases; junction bases outside the gene matches: 1. The CDR3 nucleotides are TGCGCCAGCAGCTTGGGGGGACTAGCGGGGTACAATGAGCAGTTCTTC. Translated: CASSLGGLAGYNEQFF.

The chain joins TRBV19 to TRBJ2-3, with TRBD2 identical over 8 bases. CDR3 length: 14 residues. The ends lost 4 bases at V and 3 bases at J; junction bases unmatched: 3. Germline lookup yields CDR1 LNHDA and CDR2 SQIVND (reference sequence). CDR3 DNA sequence: TGTGCCAGTAGTACGGGAGGGCAGACAGATACGCAGTATTTT. Translation gives CASSTGGQTDTQYF.

The chain carries TRBV18 and TRBJ2-7; TRBD1 is a possible D gene (5 bases). The CDR3 spans 12 residues. Trimming removed 2 bases at V and 5 bases at J, with 7 bases between. Looked up from germline, CDR1 is KGHSH and CDR2 is LQKENI. This CDR3 reads CASSPRGDEQYF. DNA of the CDR3: TGTGCCAGCTCACCAAGGGGCGACGAGCAGTACTTC.

This sequence joins TRBV27 and TRBJ1-2, with D possibly being TRBD1 (6 bases). Germline CDR1 and CDR2: MNHEY and SMNVEV (reference sequence). V was cut by 2 bases and J by 2 bases, with 6 bases left in between. CDR3 length: 13 amino acids. CDR3 amino acids: CASSLQGNYGYTF. In DNA, the CDR3 is TGTGCCAGCAGTTTACAGGGGAACTATGGCTACACCTTC.

The rearrangement joins TRBV5-1 to TRBJ2-7, with D perhaps matching TRBD1 (6 bases). The CDR3 spans 16 residues. Deletions cut 1 base from V and 0 bases from J, with 14 bases between. Germline-derived CDR1 and CDR2 are SGHRS and YFSETQ. The CDR3 spells CASSLLGTPSSYEQYF. The CDR3 bases are TGCGCCAGCAGCTTGTTAGGGACACCAAGCTCCTACGAGCAGTACTTC.

This clone was counted a single time. The V gene is TRBV29-1, the J gene TRBJ2-7, with a weak D call TRBD2 (7 bases). Looked up from germline, CDR1 is SQVTM and CDR2 is ANQGSEA. The length of the CDR3 is 11 residues. Deletions cut 3 bases from V and 7 bases from J, with 10 bases between. The CDR3 spells CSVEEGGEQYF. The CDR3 DNA reads TGCAGCGTTGAGGAGGGGGGGGAGCAGTACTTC.

The chain combines TRBV4-3 with TRBJ1-5; D remains ambiguous. V dropped 0 bases and J dropped 4 bases, with 10 bases sitting between them. The CDR3 covers 15 residues. Per the germline V gene, CDR1 is LGHNA and CDR2 is YSLEER. The CDR3 DNA follows: TGCGCCAGCAGCCAAGATGGGTTCGGGAATCAGCCCCAGCATTTT. Its translation: CASSQDGFGNQPQHF.